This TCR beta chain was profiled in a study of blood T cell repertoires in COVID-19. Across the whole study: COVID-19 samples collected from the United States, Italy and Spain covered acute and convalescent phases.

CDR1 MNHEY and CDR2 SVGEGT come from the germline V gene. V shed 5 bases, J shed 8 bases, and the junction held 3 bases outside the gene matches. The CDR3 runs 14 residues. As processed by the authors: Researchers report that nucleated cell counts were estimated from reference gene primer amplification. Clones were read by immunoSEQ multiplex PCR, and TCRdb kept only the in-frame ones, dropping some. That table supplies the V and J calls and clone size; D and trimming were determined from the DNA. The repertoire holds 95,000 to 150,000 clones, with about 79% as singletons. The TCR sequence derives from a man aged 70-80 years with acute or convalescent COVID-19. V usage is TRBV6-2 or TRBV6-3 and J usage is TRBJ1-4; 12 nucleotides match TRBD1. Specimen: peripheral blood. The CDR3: CASSTGTGGEKLFF. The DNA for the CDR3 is TGTGCCAGCAGTACCGGGACAGGGGGCGAAAAACTGTTTTTT.